This T cell receptor beta chain came from a study of T cells after yellow fever vaccination. Study at large: Fractions of limited cellularity were prepared by means of SMART-Seq v4 Ultra Low Input.

TCRdb recomputed calls from the 5' RACE reads with MiXCR, one row per CDR3 protein. The table shows 200,000 to 250,000 distinct CDR3 sequences, with 6% to 7.5% occurring only once. Study conclusions and caveats: The booster saw the reappearance of most primary-vaccination clones (roughly 96% CD4, about 85% CD8).

Germline assignment: CDR1 ENHRY and CDR2 SYGVKD. Trimming took off 7 bases at V and 2 bases at J, with 10 bases between the two ends. The CDR3 runs to 13 residues. This clonotype was seen ten or more times. Its cognate antigen is unknown. This sequence originates from a young man who received the YFV17D yellow fever vaccine. The chain carries TRBV10-3 and TRBJ2-3; D is perhaps TRBD2 (7 bases). Specimen: CD4+ T cells sorted from PBMCs, collected 15 days after the yellow fever booster vaccination. The CDR3 region has the DNA TGTGCCATCAACAGGGACTACACAGATACGCAGTATTTT. Translation gives CAINRDYTDTQYF.